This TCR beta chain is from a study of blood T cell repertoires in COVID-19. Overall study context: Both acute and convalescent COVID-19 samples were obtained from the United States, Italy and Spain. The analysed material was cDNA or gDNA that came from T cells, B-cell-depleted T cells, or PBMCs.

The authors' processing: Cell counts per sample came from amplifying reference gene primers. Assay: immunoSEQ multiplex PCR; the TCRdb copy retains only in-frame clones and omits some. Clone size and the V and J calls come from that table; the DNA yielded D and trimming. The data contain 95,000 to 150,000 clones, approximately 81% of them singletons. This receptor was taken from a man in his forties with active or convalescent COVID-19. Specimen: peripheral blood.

CDR3 loop: CASSWTASGTEAFF. As DNA, the CDR3 is TGTGCCAGCAGTTGGACCGCCTCGGGGACTGAAGCTTTCTTT. The rearrangement joins TRBV27 to TRBJ1-1; no firm D call. Germline-derived CDR1 and CDR2 are MNHEY and SMNVEV (reference sequence). V lost 4 bases, J lost 5 bases, and 14 bases lay in between. The CDR3 runs 14 residues.